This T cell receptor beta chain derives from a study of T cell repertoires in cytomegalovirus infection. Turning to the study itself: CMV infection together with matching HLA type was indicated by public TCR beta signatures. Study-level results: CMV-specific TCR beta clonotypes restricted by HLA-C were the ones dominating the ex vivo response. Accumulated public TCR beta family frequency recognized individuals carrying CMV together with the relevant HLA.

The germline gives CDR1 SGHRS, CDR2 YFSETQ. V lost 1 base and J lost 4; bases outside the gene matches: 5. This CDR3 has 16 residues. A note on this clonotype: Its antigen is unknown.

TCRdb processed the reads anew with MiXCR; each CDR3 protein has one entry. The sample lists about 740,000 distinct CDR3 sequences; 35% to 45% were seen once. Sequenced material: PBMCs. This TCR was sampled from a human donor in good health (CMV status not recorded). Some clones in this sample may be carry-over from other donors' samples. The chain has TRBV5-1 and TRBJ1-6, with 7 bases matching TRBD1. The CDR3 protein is CASSLYGTAYNSPLHF. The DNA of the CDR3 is TGCGCCAGCAGCTTGTATGGGACAGCTTATAATTCACCCCTCCACTTT.